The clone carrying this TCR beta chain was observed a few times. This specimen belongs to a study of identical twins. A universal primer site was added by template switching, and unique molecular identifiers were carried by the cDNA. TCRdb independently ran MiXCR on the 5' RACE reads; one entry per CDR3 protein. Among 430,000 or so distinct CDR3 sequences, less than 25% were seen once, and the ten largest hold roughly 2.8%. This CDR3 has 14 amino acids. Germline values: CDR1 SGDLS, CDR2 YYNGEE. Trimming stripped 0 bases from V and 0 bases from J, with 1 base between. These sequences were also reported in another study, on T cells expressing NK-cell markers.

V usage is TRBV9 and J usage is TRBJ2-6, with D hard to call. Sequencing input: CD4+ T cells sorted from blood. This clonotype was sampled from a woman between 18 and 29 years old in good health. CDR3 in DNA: TGTGCCAGCAGCGTAGACTCTGGGGCCAACGTCCTGACTTTC. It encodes CASSVDSGANVLTF.